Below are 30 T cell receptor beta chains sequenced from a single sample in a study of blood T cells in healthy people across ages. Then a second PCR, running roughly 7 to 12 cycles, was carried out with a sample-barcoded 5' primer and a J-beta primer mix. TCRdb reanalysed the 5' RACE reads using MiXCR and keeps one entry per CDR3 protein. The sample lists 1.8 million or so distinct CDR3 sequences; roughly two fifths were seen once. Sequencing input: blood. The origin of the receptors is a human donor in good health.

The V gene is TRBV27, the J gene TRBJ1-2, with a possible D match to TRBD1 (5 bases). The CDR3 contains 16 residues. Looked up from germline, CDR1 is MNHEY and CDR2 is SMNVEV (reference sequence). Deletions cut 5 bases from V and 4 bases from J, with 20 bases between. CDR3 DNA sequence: TGTGCCAGCAGTCTCTATCCGACAGCCTCAGTCTATGGCTACACCTTC. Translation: CASSLYPTASVYGYTF.

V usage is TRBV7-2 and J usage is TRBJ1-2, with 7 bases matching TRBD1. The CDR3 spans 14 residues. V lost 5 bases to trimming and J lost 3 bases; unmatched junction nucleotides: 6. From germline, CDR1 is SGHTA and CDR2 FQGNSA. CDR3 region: CASSRDSVDYGYTF. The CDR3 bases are TGTGCCAGCAGCCGGGACAGCGTCGACTATGGCTACACCTTC. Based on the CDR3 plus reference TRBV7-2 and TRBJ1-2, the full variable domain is GAGVSQSPSNKVTEKGKDVELRCDPISGHTALYWYRQSLGQGLEFLIYFQGNSAPDKSGLPSDRFSAERTGGSVSTLTIQRTQQEDSAVYLCASSRDSVDYGYTFGSGTRLTVV.

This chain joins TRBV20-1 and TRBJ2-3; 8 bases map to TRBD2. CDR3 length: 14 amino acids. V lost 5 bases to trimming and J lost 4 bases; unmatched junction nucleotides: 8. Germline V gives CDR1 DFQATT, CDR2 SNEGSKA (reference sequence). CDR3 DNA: TGCAGTGCTGTAGATAACGGGGGGGCAGATACGCAGTATTTT. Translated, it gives CSAVDNGGADTQYF.

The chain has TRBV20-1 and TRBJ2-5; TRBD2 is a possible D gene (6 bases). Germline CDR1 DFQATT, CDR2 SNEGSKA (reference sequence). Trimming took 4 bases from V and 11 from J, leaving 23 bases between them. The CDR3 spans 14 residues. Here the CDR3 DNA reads TGCAGTGCTATACTACCGGATGCGTCGGGGGAGCAGTACTTC. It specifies CSAILPDASGEQYF.

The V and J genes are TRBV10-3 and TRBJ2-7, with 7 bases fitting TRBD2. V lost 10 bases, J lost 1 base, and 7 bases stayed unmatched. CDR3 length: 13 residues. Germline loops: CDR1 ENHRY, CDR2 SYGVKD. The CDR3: CATGRGESYEQYF. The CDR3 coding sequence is TGTGCCACAGGGAGGGGAGAGTCCTACGAGCAGTACTTC.

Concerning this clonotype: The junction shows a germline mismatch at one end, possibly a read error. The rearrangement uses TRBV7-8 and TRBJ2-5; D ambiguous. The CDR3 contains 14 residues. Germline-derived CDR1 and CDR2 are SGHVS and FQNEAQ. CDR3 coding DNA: TGTGCCAGCAGCTTAGGGTCGGACCAAGAGACTCAGTACTTC. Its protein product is CASSLGSDQETQYF.

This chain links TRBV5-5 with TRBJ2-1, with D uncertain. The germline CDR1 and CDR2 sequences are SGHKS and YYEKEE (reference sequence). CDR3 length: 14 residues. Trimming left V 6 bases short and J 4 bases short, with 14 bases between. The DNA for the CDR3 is TGTGCCAGCAAACCAGCCGAAGGTTACAATGAGCAGTTCTTC. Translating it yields CASKPAEGYNEQFF.

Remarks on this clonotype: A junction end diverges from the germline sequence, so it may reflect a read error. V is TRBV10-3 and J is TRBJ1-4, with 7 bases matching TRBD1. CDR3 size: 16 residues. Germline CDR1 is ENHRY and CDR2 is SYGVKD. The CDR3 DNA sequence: TGTGTCATCAGTGAGTCGACTCCAGGGGGGTCTGAAAAACTGTTTTTT. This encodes CVISESTPGGSEKLFF.

CDR3 residues: CASSQDSGRASYNEQFF. The CDR3 DNA reads TGTGCCAGCAGCCAGGATAGCGGGAGGGCGTCCTACAATGAGCAGTTCTTC. The chain couples TRBV3-1 to TRBJ2-1, with 11 bases identical to TRBD2. CDR3 size: 17 residues. Germline loops: CDR1 LGHDT, CDR2 YNNKEL (reference sequence). V lost 3 bases and J lost 1; bases outside the gene matches: 5.

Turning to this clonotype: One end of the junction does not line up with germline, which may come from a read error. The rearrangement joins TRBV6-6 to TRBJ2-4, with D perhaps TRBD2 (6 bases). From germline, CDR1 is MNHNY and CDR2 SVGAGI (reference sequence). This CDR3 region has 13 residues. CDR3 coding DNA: TGTGCCAGCACGGAGGGCTTAAAAAACGTTCAGTACTTC. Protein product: CASTEGLKNVQYF.

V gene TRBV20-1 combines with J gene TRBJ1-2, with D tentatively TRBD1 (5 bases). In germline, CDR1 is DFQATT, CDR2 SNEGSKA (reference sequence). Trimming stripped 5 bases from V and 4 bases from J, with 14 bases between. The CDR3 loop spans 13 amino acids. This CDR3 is CSAHRDLGYGYTF. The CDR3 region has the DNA TGCAGTGCTCACCGGGACCTGGGCTATGGCTACACCTTC.

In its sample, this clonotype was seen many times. The CDR3 DNA follows: TGTGCCAGCAGCCTCCGGGGTATGAACACTGAAGCTTTCTTT. It yields the protein CASSLRGMNTEAFF. The chain uses TRBV12-3 or TRBV12-4 and TRBJ1-1, with D uncertain. V shed 6 bases and J shed 0 bases, with 11 bases lying between them. The CDR3 runs to 14 residues.

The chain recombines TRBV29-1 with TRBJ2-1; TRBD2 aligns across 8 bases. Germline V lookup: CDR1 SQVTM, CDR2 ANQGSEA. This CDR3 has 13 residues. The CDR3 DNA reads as TGCAAAGTCTTTAGCGGGGTAAACAATGAGCAGTTCTTC. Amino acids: CKVFSGVNNEQFF.

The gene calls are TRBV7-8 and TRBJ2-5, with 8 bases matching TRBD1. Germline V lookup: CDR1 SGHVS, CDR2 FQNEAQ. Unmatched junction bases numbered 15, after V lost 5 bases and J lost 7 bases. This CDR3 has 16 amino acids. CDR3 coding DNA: TGTGCCAGCAGCCTACTGGGACAGGCCCCGGGTTCGACCCAGTACTTC. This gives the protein CASSLLGQAPGSTQYF.

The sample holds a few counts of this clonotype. The CDR3: CASSQDLGKGLTDTQYF. The DNA for the CDR3 is TGCGCCAGCAGCCAAGATCTGGGAAAGGGGCTCACAGATACGCAGTATTTT. V is TRBV4-3 and J is TRBJ2-3; perhaps TRBD1 as D (5 bases). The CDR3 spans 17 residues. The ends were cut back, 0 bases at V and 2 bases at J, with 15 bases in the middle. CDR1 is LGHNA and CDR2 is YSLEER in the germline V gene.

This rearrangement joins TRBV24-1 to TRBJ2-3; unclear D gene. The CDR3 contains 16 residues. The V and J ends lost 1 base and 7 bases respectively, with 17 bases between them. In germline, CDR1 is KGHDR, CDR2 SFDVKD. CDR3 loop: CATSDLEDPPGNTQYF. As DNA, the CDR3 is TGTGCCACCAGTGATTTAGAGGACCCCCCTGGGAATACGCAGTATTTT.

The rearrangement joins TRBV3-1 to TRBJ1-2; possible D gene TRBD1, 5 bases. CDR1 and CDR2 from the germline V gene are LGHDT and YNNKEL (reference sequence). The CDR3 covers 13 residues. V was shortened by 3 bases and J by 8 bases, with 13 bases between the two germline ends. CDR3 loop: CASSQYQGPGYTF. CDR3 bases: TGTGCCAGCAGCCAGTACCAGGGTCCCGGCTACACCTTC.

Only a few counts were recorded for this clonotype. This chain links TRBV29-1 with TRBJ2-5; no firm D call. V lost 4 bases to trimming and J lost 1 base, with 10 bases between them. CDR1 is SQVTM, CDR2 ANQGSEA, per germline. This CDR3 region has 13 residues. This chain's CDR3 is CSVVPRFQETQYF. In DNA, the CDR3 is TGCAGCGTTGTACCTCGGTTCCAAGAGACCCAGTACTTC.

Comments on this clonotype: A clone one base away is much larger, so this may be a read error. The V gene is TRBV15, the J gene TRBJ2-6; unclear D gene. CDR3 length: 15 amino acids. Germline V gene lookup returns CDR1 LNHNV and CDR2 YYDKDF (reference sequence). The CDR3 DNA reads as TGTGCCACCAGCAGAGATCTGGCTGGGACCAACGTCCTGACTTTC. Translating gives CATSRDLAGTNVLTF. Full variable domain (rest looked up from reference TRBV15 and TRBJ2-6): DAMVIQNPRYQVTQFGKPVTLSCSQTLNHNVMYWYQQKSSQAPKLLFHYYDKDFNNEADTPDNFQSRRPNTSFCFLDIRSPGLGDTAMYLCATSRDLAGTNVLTFGAGSRLTVL.

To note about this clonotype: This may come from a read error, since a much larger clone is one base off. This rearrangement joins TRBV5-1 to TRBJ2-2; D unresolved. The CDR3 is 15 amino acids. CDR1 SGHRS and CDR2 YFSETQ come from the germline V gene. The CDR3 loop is CANSLLGSNTGELFF. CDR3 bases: TGCGCCAACAGCTTGCTGGGGTCGAACACCGGGGAGCTGTTTTTT.

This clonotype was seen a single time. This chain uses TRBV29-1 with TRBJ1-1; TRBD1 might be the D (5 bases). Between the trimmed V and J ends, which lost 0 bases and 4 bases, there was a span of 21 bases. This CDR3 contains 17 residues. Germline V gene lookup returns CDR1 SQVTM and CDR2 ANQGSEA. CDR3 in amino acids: CSVEDVQGRIGSTEAFF. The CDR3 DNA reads TGCAGCGTTGAAGATGTGCAGGGTCGTATTGGGAGCACTGAAGCTTTCTTT.

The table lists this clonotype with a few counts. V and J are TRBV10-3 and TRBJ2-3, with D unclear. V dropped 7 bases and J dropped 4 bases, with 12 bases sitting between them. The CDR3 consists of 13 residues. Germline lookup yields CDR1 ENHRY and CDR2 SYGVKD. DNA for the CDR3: TGTGCCATCACCCGAGGACGGCCAGATACGCAGTATTTT. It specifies CAITRGRPDTQYF.

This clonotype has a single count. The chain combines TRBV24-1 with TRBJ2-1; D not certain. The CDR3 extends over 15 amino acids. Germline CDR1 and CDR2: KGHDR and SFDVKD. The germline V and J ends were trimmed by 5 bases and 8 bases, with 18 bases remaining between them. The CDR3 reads CATSGWTSNRDEQFF. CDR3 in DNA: TGTGCCACCAGTGGTTGGACCTCTAATCGGGATGAGCAGTTCTTC.

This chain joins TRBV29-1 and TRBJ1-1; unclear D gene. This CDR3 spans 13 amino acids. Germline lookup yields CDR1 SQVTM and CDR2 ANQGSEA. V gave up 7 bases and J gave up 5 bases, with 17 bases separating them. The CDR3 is CSAEPPVRTEAFF. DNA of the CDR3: TGCAGCGCGGAGCCCCCGGTAAGGACTGAAGCTTTCTTT.

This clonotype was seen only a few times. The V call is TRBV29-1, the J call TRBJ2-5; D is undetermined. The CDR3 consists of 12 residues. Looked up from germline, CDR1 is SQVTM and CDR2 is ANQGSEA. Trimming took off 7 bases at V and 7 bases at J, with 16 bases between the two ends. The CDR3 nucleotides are TGCAGCGCTACCGAAGACCTGGGGACCCAGTACTTC. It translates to CSATEDLGTQYF.

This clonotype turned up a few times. The CDR3 bases are TGCGCCAGCAGCTTGGGGGCCACGGGGGGGCAGTCAGATACGCAGTATTTT. It encodes CASSLGATGGQSDTQYF. The chain combines TRBV5-1 with TRBJ2-3; 8 bases match TRBD2. CDR1 and CDR2 (germline): SGHRS, YFSETQ. Unmatched junction bases numbered 10, after V lost 0 bases and J lost 4 bases. The CDR3 runs to 17 residues.

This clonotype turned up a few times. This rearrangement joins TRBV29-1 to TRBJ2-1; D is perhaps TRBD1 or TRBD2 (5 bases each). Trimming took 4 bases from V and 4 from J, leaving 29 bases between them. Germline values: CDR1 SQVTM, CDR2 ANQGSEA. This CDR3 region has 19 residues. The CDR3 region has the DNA TGCAGCGTTGGTTCCGGGGCAAGCTATCTTTCTCTCCTTTACAATGAGCAGTTCTTC. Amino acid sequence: CSVGSGASYLSLLYNEQFF.

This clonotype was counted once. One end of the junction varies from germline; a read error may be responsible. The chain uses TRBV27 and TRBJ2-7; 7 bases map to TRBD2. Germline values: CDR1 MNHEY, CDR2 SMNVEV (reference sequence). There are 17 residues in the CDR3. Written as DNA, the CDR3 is TGTGCCAGCAGTTGGCGACCTACTAGCGACGCAATCTACGAGCAGTGCTTC. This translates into CASSWRPTSDAIYEQCF.

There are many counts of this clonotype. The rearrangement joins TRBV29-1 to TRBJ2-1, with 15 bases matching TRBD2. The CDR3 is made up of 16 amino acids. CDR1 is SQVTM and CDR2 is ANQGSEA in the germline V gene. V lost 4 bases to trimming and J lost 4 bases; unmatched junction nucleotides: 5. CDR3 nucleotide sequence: TGCAGCGTTGGAGGGACTAGCGGGGGGCGTTACAATGAGCAGTTCTTC. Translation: CSVGGTSGGRYNEQFF.

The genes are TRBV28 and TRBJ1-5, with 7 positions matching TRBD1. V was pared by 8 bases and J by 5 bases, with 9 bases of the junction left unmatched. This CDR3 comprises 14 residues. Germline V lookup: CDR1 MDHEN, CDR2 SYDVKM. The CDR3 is CASSTGTAHQPQHF. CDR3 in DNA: TGTGCCAGCTCCACGGGGACAGCTCATCAGCCCCAGCATTTT.